One and the same sample provided the 19 T cell receptor beta chains below, sequenced in a study of T-cell memory formation after mild COVID-19. One entry per CDR3 protein, called by TCRdb with MiXCR from the 5' RACE reads. This sample yields around 340,000 distinct CDR3 sequences, of which under 15% are seen a single time; about a fifth belongs to the top ten. Sample: PBMCs or a T cell subset sorted from them (not recorded which). All receptors come from a man aged 18 to 30 who had mild COVID-19 (a few samples of this study predate the infection). Cell type and time point are not known.

This clonotype appeared a few times. The chain couples TRBV7-2 to TRBJ2-7; the match to TRBD2 covers 15 bases. The CDR3 length is 17 residues. Germline lookup yields CDR1 SGHTA and CDR2 FQGNSA. V gave up 5 bases and J gave up 3 bases; unmatched junction bases: 8. As DNA, the CDR3 is TGTGCCAGCAGCCCCGGACTAGCGGGGGGGCGGAGCTACGAGCAGTACTTC. It yields the protein CASSPGLAGGRSYEQYF.

V and J are TRBV4-1 and TRBJ2-1; D perhaps matches TRBD1 (5 bases). Germline V CDR1 and CDR2: MGHRA, YSYEKL. Trimming removed 4 bases from V and 7 bases from J, with 11 bases in between. The CDR3 is 13 residues long. CDR3 sequence reads: CASSPVSGNEQFF. CDR3 sequence (DNA): TGCGCCAGCAGCCCCGTATCAGGGAATGAGCAGTTCTTC.

This clonotype has at least ten counts. The chain recombines TRBV25-1 with TRBJ1-6; no clear D. The CDR3 is 15 amino acids. V was trimmed by 2 bases and J by 1 base, leaving 6 bases between them. From germline, CDR1 is MGHDK and CDR2 SYGVNS. The CDR3 spells CASSEKDSYNSPLHF. In nucleotides, the CDR3 is TGTGCCAGCAGTGAAAAGGATTCCTATAATTCACCCCTCCACTTT.

This clonotype was detected many times. The chain couples TRBV7-9 to TRBJ1-1; no clear D. Germline V lookup: CDR1 SEHNR, CDR2 FQNEAQ (reference sequence). CDR3 length: 15 amino acids. Trimming took off 0 bases at V and 4 bases at J, with 12 bases between the two ends. DNA of the CDR3: TGTGCCAGCAGCTTAGCCTCCACATCCCGCACTGAAGCTTTCTTT. It specifies CASSLASTSRTEAFF.

The rearrangement uses TRBV27 and TRBJ2-1; 7 nucleotides agree with TRBD2. Germline V CDR1 and CDR2: MNHEY, SMNVEV (reference sequence). Trimming took 6 bases from V and 9 from J; bases not matched to a gene: 14. The length of the CDR3 is 15 residues. The CDR3 region is CASSTCGGACGEQFF. The CDR3 region has the DNA TGTGCCAGCAGCACCTGCGGGGGTGCATGTGGTGAGCAGTTCTTC.

This clonotype was seen repeatedly, ten times or more. J is TRBJ1-1 and V is TRBV20-1, with TRBD1 matching over 7 bases. The J segment lost 4 bases and the V segment lost 3 bases, leaving 5 bases of the junction unmatched. The CDR3 runs to 13 residues. CDR1 DFQATT and CDR2 SNEGSKA come from the germline V gene (reference sequence). The DNA of the CDR3 is TGCAGTGCTAGTACGCCAGGGGGCACTGAAGCTTTCTTT. This codes for CSASTPGGTEAFF.

This clonotype came up a few times. CDR3 protein: CASSSQGWAETDTQYF. The CDR3 DNA is TGTGCCAGCAGCTCCCAAGGGTGGGCAGAGACAGATACGCAGTATTTT. V and J are TRBV7-9 and TRBJ2-3; no firm D call. This CDR3 comprises 16 residues. Trimming took off 4 bases at V and 3 bases at J, with 17 bases between the two ends. Germline V CDR1 and CDR2: SEHNR, FQNEAQ (reference sequence).

The chain has TRBV7-7 and TRBJ2-1; D is undetermined. The length of the CDR3 is 13 residues. V was clipped by 5 bases and J by 9 bases, with 14 bases between them. Germline assignment: CDR1 SSHAT and CDR2 FNYEAQ (reference sequence). The CDR3 bases are TGTGCCAGCAGCCCAGAGCAGGTCGGTGAGCAGTTCTTC. This sequence encodes CASSPEQVGEQFF. The whole variable domain, remainder taken from reference TRBV7-7 and TRBJ2-1, is GAGVSQSPRYKVTKRGQDVTLRCDPISSHATLYWYQQALGQGPEFLTYFNYEAQPDKSGLPSDRFSAERPEGSISTLTIQRTEQRDSAMYRCASSPEQVGEQFFGPGTRLTVL.

In this sample, this clonotype turned up many times. The chain joins TRBV12-3 or TRBV12-4 to TRBJ1-1; D not resolved. This CDR3 has 13 residues. V shed 1 base and J shed 2 bases, with 5 bases lying between them. Here the CDR3 reads CASSLGHNTEAFF. The CDR3 bases are TGTGCCAGCAGTTTAGGGCATAACACTGAAGCTTTCTTT.

In its sample, this clonotype was seen a few times. This chain links TRBV3-1 with TRBJ2-3; no definite D call. Germline loops: CDR1 LGHDT, CDR2 YNNKEL (reference sequence). V was cut by 8 bases and J by 2 bases, with 11 bases left in between. The CDR3 runs to 13 residues. The CDR3 sequence is CASSYQYTDTQYF. The CDR3 nucleotides read TGTGCCAGCTCATACCAATACACAGATACGCAGTATTTT.

This clonotype was counted only a few times. The chain joins TRBV9 to TRBJ2-2, with no clear D. From germline, CDR1 is SGDLS and CDR2 YYNGEE. This CDR3 region has 15 residues. Trimming shortened V by 0 bases and J by 4 bases, and 10 bases separated the two germline ends. The CDR3 sequence is CASSVAGSITGELFF. CDR3 DNA: TGTGCCAGCAGCGTAGCCGGCAGTATCACCGGGGAGCTGTTTTTT.

The chain carries TRBV28 and TRBJ2-3, with TRBD1 matching over 9 bases. The CDR3 is 16 amino acids. Trimming took 2 bases from V and 5 from J; bases not matched to a gene: 8. Germline CDR1 reads MDHEN; CDR2 reads SYDVKM. The CDR3 DNA follows: TGTGCCAGCAGTTTAGTGGGACAGGGAACCAGAGATACGCAGTATTTT. This translates into CASSLVGQGTRDTQYF.

The V gene is TRBV6-6, the J gene TRBJ2-2, with TRBD2 as a possible D gene (5 bases). CDR1 is MNHNY, CDR2 SVGAGI, per germline (reference sequence). CDR3 size: 15 residues. Trimming shortened V by 3 bases and J by 4 bases, and 12 bases separated the two germline ends. The CDR3 spells CASSYRGMGTGELFF. The CDR3 bases are TGTGCCAGCAGTTATCGAGGGATGGGCACCGGGGAGCTGTTTTTT.

The table lists this clonotype with many counts. V gene TRBV5-1 combines with J gene TRBJ1-1; 8 bases agree with TRBD1. With V trimmed by 4 bases and J by 1 base, 3 bases remained unmatched. The CDR3 extends over 14 amino acids. Germline V gene sequence: CDR1 SGHRS, CDR2 YFSETQ. CDR3 bases: TGCGCCAGCAGCCCGCAGGGGGCGAACACTGAAGCTTTCTTT. Translated, it gives CASSPQGANTEAFF.

The table lists this clonotype with a few counts. The rearrangement joins TRBV7-3 to TRBJ2-3; D gene ambiguous. The CDR3 extends over 15 amino acids. The germline V gene has CDR1 SGHTA and CDR2 FQGTGA. V shed 4 bases and J shed 2 bases, with 13 bases lying between them. CDR3 coding DNA: TGTGCCAGCAGCTATAACCTTAGCCCCACAGATACGCAGTATTTT. This encodes CASSYNLSPTDTQYF.

This clonotype was observed many times. An end of the junction does not agree with germline; a read error may underlie this. J is TRBJ2-7 and V is TRBV25-1; 8 bases map to TRBD2. The CDR3 totals 11 residues. The germline gives CDR1 MGHDK, CDR2 SYGVNS. The CDR3 nucleotides are TGCGCCAGCAGCGGGGGATACGAGCAGTACTTC. It yields the protein CASSGGYEQYF.

This clonotype was observed a few times. The V and J genes are TRBV20-1 and TRBJ2-3; D not resolved. The CDR3 totals 14 residues. Germline values: CDR1 DFQATT, CDR2 SNEGSKA (reference sequence). V lost 3 bases to trimming and J lost 1 base, with 11 bases between them. The CDR3 DNA reads TGCAGTGCTAGTCACCAGGACCGCACAGATACGCAGTATTTT. Its translation is CSASHQDRTDTQYF.

The rearrangement links TRBV12-3 or TRBV12-4 to TRBJ2-1; 14 nucleotides align to TRBD2. After removal of 6 bases from V and 0 bases from J, the junction contained 7 bases not matched to a gene. There are 18 residues in the CDR3. CDR3 nucleotide sequence: TGTGCCAGCAGCTACGGACTAGCGGGGGGCCGCTCCTACAATGAGCAGTTCTTC. Protein: CASSYGLAGGRSYNEQFF.

This chain links TRBV21-1 with TRBJ2-7; the table names TRBD1, a call not compared with the DNA. TRBV21-1 is a known pseudogene. The CDR3 totals 14 residues. The CDR3 loop reads CASSTGRHTYEQYV. CDR3 DNA: TGTGCCAGCAGCACCGGGCGACACACCTACGAGCAGTACGTC.